This is a list of T cell receptor beta chains from one sample in a study of circulating CD8 cells and anti-PD-1 response in melanoma. TCRdb passed the reads through MiXCR, listing each CDR3 protein once. The sample has about 180 distinct CDR3 sequences; approximately 15% are singletons. Sequencing used CD8+ T cells from PBMCs, obtained at baseline or after one month of anti-PD-1 therapy (not recorded which). Every receptor here comes from a human donor with melanoma. Each CDR3 is given with its conserved first and last residue. The order of the fields is V gene, D gene, clone size, J gene, CDR3 DNA, CDR3 protein. A D gene is named only where the DNA matches it firmly. Clone size is not always given. Where it is, it says once, few, many or a class for expanded clones.

TRBV2,TRBD2,large,TRBJ2-1,TGTGCCAGCAGTGAAGACCGGGCGGGAGACGACAATGAGCAGTTCTTC,CASSEDRAGDDNEQFF
TRBV2,.,.,TRBJ2-5,TGTGCCAGCAGTGATGCAGGGCTGCAAGAGACCCAGTACTTC,CASSDAGLQETQYF
TRBV2,TRBD1,large,TRBJ1-6,TGTGCCAGCAGCCTCAGGGACAGTAATAATTCACCCCTCCACTTT,CASSLRDSNNSPLHF
TRBV27,.,large,TRBJ2-7,TGTGCCAGCAGTTTATGGGGGGGGACAGGCCTAAACGACGAGCAGTACTTC,CASSLWGGTGLNDEQYF
TRBV6-4,.,hyperexpanded,TRBJ2-1,TGTGCCAGCAGTGAGGGACTGGATTACAATGAGCAGTTCTTC,CASSEGLDYNEQFF
TRBV6-6,.,medium-sized,TRBJ2-1,TGTGCCAGCAGTTACGGGGTAATTGAGCAGTTCTTC,CASSYGVIEQFF
TRBV20-1,TRBD2,large,TRBJ2-2,TGCAGTGCTAGAGATATAAGCGGGGGCGAGAACACCGGGGAGCTGTTTTTT,CSARDISGGENTGELFF
TRBV4-1,.,large,TRBJ2-3,TGCGCCAGCAGCCGGGGCGTCCGCCCAGATACGCAGTATTTT,CASSRGVRPDTQYF
TRBV7-3,.,large,TRBJ2-1,TGTGCCAGCAGCTTAGGCGGATACTTCAATGAGCAGTTCTTC,CASSLGGYFNEQFF
TRBV20-1,.,large,TRBJ2-7,TGCAGTGCTAGGGAGGGCGGGGACTCCTACGAGCAGTACTTC,CSAREGGDSYEQYF